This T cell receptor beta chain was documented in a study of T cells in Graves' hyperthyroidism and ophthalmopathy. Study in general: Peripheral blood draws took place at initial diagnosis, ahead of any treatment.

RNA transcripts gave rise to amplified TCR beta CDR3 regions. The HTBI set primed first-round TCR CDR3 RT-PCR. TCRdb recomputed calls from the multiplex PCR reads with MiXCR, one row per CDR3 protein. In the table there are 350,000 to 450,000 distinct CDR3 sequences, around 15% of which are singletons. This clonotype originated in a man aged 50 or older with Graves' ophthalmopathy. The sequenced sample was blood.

The CDR3: CASSTLPGQENNEQFF. Here the CDR3 DNA reads TGTGCCAGTAGTACCTTACCGGGACAGGAAAACAATGAGCAGTTCTTC. V usage is TRBV19 and J usage is TRBJ2-1; TRBD1 aligns across 8 bases. Germline assignment: CDR1 LNHDA and CDR2 SQIVND (reference sequence). The CDR3 runs 16 residues. V shed 4 bases and J 5 bases; nucleotides not matched to a gene: 10.